This T cell receptor (beta chain) was captured by sequencing in a study of cytomegalovirus exposure and HLA in healthy donors. General observations from the study: In vitro confirmation showed three CMV-associated chains to be CMV antigen specific.

The CDR3 is made up of 14 amino acids. Looked up from germline, CDR1 is SQVTM and CDR2 is ANQGSEA. With 4 bases clipped from V and 2 bases from J, the junction kept 4 bases outside the gene matches. For this clone: The antigen is not known.

The PCR contained 60 Vbeta and 13 Jbeta primers. Using immunoSEQ multiplex PCR, the repertoire was profiled, and TCRdb retains in-frame clones only, with some absent. The top ten clones hold approximately 1.4% of a sample with about 190,000 clones, about 76% of them seen once. This chain links TRBV29-1 with TRBJ2-3, with TRBD2 matching over 9 bases. The receptor was isolated from a woman in her forties or fifties in good health and CMV-seronegative. Sequenced input: PBMCs. The CDR3 bases are TGCAGCGTTGCGACTAGCGGAGCCACAGATACGCAGTATTTT. It translates to CSVATSGATDTQYF.